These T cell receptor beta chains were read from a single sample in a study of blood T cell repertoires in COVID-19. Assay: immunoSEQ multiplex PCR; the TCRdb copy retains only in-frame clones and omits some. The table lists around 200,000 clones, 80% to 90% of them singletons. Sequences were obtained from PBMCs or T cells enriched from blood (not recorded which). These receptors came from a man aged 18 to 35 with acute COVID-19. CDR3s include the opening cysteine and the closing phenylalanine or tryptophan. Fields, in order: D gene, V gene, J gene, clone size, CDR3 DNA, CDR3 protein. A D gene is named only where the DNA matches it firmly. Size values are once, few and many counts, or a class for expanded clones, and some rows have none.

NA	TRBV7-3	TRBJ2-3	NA	TGTGCCAGCAGCTTAACGTACTCGAGCACAGATACGCAGTATTTT	CASSLTYSSTDTQYF
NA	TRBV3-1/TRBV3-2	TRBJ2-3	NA	TGTGCCAGCAGCCAAGACGGGGGGCTAATACTAGGGGGAGATACGCAGTATTTT	CASSQDGGLILGGDTQYF
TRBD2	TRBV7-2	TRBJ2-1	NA	TGTGCCAGCAGCACCCGGACTAGTGGTGGTGAGCAGTTCTTC	CASSTRTSGGEQFF
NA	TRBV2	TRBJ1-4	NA	TGTGCCAGTTGGGGGGTTGGTGAAAAACTGTTTTTT	CASWGVGEKLFF
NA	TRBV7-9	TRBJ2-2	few	TGTGCCAGCAGCCCCGCGAACACCGGGGAGCTGTTTTTT	CASSPANTGELFF
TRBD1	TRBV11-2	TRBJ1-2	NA	TGTGCCAGCAGCCCCGGGACAGTATATGGCTACACCTTC	CASSPGTVYGYTF
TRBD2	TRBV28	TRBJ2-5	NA	TGTGCCAGCAGCCCGACTAGCGGGCCACAATTTAAACACCAAGAGACCCAGTACTTC	CASSPTSGPQFKHQETQYF
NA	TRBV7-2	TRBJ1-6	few	TGTGCCAGCAGTCGACAGAGCTCCTATAATTCACCCCTCCACTTT	CASSRQSSYNSPLHF
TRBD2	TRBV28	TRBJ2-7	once	TGTGCCAGCAGTCCGGGACTAGCGGGAGGGCCTCGCTACGAGCAGTACTTC	CASSPGLAGGPRYEQYF
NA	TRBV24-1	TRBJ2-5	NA	TGTGCCACCAGTGATTTTTTAGCTTCGGAGACCCAGTACTTC	CATSDFLASETQYF
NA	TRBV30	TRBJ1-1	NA	TGTGCCTGGAGGAGCGCGGGGACTGAAGCTTTCTTT	CAWRSAGTEAFF
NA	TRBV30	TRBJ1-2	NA	TGTGCCTGGACCGGCCAAGAACCGGAGAACTATGGCTACACCTTC	CAWTGQEPENYGYTF
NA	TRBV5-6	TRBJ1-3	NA	TGTGCCAGCAGCTGGGGGCTTGGTTTTAGGGAGAGATCTGGAAACACCATATATTTT	CASSWGLGFRERSGNTIYF
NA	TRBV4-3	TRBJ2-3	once	TGCGCCAGCAGCCAACTTGTAGGGGCAGATACGCAGTATTTT	CASSQLVGADTQYF
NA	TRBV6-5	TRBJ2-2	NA	TGTGCCAGCAGTCAACAGGAGACCGGGGAGCTGTTTTTT	CASSQQETGELFF
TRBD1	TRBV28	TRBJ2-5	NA	TGTGCCAGTAGGGACAGCGAAAACCAAGAGACCCAGTACTTC	CASRDSENQETQYF
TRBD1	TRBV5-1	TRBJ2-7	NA	TGCGCCAGCAGCCCTCCGGGACAGGGTCAGTACGAGCAGTACTTC	CASSPPGQGQYEQYF
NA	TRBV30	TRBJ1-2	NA	TGTGCCTGGAGTCGAACAAGACAGAGTAACTATGGCTACACCTTC	CAWSRTRQSNYGYTF
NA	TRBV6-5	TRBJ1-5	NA	TGTGCCAGCAGTAACGGGGGTCGTCAGCCCCAGCATTTT	CASSNGGRQPQHF
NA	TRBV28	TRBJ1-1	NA	TGTGCCAGCAGATTCATACAGGGTAGGGGAGCTTTCTTT	CASRFIQGRGAFF
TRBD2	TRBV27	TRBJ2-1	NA	TGTGCCAGCAGTACTTGGTCCGGGACTAGCGGGACCTCCTACAATGAGCAGTTCTTC	CASSTWSGTSGTSYNEQFF
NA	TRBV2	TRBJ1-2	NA	TGTGCCAGCTCGGGAGATACTAACTATGGCTACACCTTC	CASSGDTNYGYTF
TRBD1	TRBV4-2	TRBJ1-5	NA	TGTGCCAGCAGCCAAGCGGAGGGACAGGGCAATCAGCCCCAGCATTTT	CASSQAEGQGNQPQHF
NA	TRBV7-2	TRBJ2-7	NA	TGTGCCAGCAGCTTCGGTCGTCCCTACGAGCAGTACTTC	CASSFGRPYEQYF
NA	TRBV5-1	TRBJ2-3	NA	TGCGCCAGCAGCCCAGGGCCAACAGATACGCAGTATTTT	CASSPGPTDTQYF
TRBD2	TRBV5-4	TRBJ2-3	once	TGTGCCAGCAGGACGGGAGGGGTAACAGATACGCAGTATTTT	CASRTGGVTDTQYF
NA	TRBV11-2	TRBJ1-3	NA	TGTGCCAGCAAATTAGCCCAGGGCCTCTCTGGAAACACCATATATTTT	CASKLAQGLSGNTIYF
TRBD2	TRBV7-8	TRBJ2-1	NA	TGTGCCAGCAGCGGACCGGGACTAGCGGGAGAGTTCAATGAGCAGTTCTTC	CASSGPGLAGEFNEQFF
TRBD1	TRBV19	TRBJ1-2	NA	TGTGCCAGTAGTTTGGACAGGCGCCAAACTGATGGCTACACCTTC	CASSLDRRQTDGYTF
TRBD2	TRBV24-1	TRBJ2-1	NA	TGTGCCACCAGTGATTTTGGCGGGAGTATCGATGAGCAGTTCTTC	CATSDFGGSIDEQFF
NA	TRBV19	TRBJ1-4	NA	TGTGCCAGTAGTCAGGTAAAGCGGGCCTCTAATGAAAAACTGTTTTTT	CASSQVKRASNEKLFF
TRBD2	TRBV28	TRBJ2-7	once	TGTGCCAGCAGTTTATGGGGCGGGAGGGCCTACGAGCAGTACTTC	CASSLWGGRAYEQYF
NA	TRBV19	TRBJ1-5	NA	TGTGCCAGTAGTATATTGGGGGGTAAACAGCCCCAGCATTTT	CASSILGGKQPQHF
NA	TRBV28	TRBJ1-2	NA	TGTGCCAGCAGTAACCCTCGGGGGGGAGGCTATGGCTACACCTTC	CASSNPRGGGYGYTF
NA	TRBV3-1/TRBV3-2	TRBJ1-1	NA	TGTGCCAGCAGCCAGTACTCCACTGAAGCTTTCTTT	CASSQYSTEAFF
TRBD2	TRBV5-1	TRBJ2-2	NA	TGCGCCAGCAGCTTGGTTAGCGGGTTGAACACCGGGGAGCTGTTTTTT	CASSLVSGLNTGELFF
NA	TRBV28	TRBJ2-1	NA	TGTGCCAGCAGCCGCCCCCCGGGGGACTACAATGAGCAGTTCTTC	CASSRPPGDYNEQFF
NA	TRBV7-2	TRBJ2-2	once	TGTGCCAGCAGCTTTACAAGCGCTAACACCGGGGAGCTGTTTTTT	CASSFTSANTGELFF
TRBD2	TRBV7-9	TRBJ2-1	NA	TGTGCCAGCAGCCAGCGGGAAGCGAGCAATGAGCAGTTCTTC	CASSQREASNEQFF
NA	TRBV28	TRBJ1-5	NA	TGTGCCAGCAGTTTATTCGGTACAGGGAGAAGCAATCAGCCCCAGCATTTT	CASSLFGTGRSNQPQHF
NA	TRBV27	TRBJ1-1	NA	TGTGCCAGCAGTTCGGACAAGAACACTGAAGCTTTCTTT	CASSSDKNTEAFF